This T cell receptor (beta chain) came from a study of T cells in Graves' hyperthyroidism and ophthalmopathy. Details on this clonotype: The junction does not match germline at one end; this may be a read error.

CDR3 size: 14 residues. CDR1 and CDR2 from the germline V gene are MDHEN and SYDVKM. TCR beta CDR3 regions were amplified from RNA transcripts. Primed by the HTBI set, a first-round RT-PCR was run on the TCR CDR3. One entry per CDR3 protein results from TCRdb running MiXCR on the multiplex PCR reads. Here the sample spans around 600,000 distinct CDR3 sequences, about 15% being singletons. Together with thyroid ultrasound, orbital computed tomography, serum thyroxine and TRAb, clinical symptoms were used for diagnoses. The sequenced material came from blood. The chain joins TRBV28 to TRBJ2-7, with D hard to call. The receptor's source is a woman between 45 and 60 years old with Graves' ophthalmopathy. The DNA for the CDR3 is TGTACCAGCAGTTTATTGGCTGAAGGTTACGAGCAGTACTTC. Encoded protein: CTSSLLAEGYEQYF.